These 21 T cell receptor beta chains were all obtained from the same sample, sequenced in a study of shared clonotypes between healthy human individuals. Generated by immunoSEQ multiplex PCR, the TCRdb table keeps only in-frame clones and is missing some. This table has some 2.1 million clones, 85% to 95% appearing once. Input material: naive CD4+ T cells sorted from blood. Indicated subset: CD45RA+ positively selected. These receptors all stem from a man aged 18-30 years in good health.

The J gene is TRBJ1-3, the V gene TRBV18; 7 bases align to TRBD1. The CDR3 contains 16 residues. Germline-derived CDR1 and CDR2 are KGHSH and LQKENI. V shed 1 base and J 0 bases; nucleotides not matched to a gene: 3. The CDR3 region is CASSPQGAYSGNTIYF. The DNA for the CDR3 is TGTGCCAGCTCACCACAGGGGGCTTACTCTGGAAACACCATATATTTT. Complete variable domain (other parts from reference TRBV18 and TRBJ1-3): NAGVMQNPRHLVRRRGQEARLRCSPMKGHSHVYWYRQLPEEGLKFMVYLQKENIIDESGMPKERFSAEFPKEGPSILRIQQVVRGDSAAYFCASSPQGAYSGNTIYFGEGSWLTVV.

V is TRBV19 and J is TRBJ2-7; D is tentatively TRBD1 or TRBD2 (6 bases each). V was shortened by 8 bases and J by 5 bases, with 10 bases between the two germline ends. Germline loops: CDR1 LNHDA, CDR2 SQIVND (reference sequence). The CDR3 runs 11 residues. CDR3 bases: TGTGCCAGTGGTGGGGGGCACGAGCAGTACTTC. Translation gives CASGGGHEQYF.

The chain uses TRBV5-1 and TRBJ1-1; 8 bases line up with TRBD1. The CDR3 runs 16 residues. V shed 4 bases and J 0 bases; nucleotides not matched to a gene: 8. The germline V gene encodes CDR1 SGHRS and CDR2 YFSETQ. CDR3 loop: CASSHGQGQMNTEAFF. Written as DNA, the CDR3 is TGCGCCAGCAGCCACGGACAGGGACAAATGAACACTGAAGCTTTCTTT.

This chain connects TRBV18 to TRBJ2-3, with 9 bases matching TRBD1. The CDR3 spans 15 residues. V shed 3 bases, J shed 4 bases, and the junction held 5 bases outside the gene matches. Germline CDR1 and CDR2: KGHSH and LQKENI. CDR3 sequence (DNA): TGTGCCAGCTCACCTTTGGGACAGGGAGCAGATACGCAGTATTTT. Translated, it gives CASSPLGQGADTQYF. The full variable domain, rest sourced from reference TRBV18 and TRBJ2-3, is NAGVMQNPRHLVRRRGQEARLRCSPMKGHSHVYWYRQLPEEGLKFMVYLQKENIIDESGMPKERFSAEFPKEGPSILRIQQVVRGDSAAYFCASSPLGQGADTQYFGPGTRLTVL.

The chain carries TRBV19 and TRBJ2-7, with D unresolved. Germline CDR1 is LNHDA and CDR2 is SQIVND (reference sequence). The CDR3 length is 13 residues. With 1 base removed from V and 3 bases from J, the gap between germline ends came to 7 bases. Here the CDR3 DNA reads TGTGCCAGTAGTATAGTTTGGGACTACGAGCAGTACTTC. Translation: CASSIVWDYEQYF.

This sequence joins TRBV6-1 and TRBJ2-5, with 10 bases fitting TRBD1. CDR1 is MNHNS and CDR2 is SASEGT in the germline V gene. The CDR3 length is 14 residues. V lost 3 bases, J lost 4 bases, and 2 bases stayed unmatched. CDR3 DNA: TGTGCCAGCAGTGACCGGGACAGGGGAGAGACCCAGTACTTC. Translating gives CASSDRDRGETQYF.

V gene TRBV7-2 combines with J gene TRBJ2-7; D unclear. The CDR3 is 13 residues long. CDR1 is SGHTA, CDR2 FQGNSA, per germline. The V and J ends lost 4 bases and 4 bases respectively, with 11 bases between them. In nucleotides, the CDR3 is TGTGCCAGCAGCTACATTTTGGGTTACGAGCAGTACTTC. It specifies CASSYILGYEQYF.

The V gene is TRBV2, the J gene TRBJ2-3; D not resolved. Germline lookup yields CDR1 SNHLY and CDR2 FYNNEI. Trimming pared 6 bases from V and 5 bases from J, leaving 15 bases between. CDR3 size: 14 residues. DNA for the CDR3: TGTGCCAGCAGAGCATTCCCACCGGGAGATACGCAGTATTTT. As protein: CASRAFPPGDTQYF.

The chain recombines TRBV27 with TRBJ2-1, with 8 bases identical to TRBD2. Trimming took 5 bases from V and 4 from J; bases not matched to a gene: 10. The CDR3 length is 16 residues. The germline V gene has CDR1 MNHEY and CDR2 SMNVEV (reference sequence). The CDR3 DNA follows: TGTGCCAGCAGTGACACGGGGGGGCTTCCTTACAATGAGCAGTTCTTC. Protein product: CASSDTGGLPYNEQFF.

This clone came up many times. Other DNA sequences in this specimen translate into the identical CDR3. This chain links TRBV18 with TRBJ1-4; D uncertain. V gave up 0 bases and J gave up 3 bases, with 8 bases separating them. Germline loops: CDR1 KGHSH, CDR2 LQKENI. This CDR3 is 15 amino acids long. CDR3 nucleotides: TGTGCCAGCTCACCACCTGGGGAGTCTAATGAAAAACTGTTTTTT. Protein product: CASSPPGESNEKLFF.

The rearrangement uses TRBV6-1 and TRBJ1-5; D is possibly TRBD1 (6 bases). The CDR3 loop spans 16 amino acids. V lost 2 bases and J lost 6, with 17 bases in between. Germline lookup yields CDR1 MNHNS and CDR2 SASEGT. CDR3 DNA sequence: TGTGCCAGCAGTGAACGGAAGGGGGTCGTGGCTCAGCCCCAGCATTTT. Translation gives CASSERKGVVAQPQHF.

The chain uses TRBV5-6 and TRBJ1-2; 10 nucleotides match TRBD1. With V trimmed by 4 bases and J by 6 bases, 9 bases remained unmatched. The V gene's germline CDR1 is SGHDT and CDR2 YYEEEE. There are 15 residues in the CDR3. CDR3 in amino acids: CASSGPGTGVDGYTF. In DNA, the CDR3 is TGTGCCAGCAGCGGACCCGGGACAGGGGTGGATGGCTACACCTTC.

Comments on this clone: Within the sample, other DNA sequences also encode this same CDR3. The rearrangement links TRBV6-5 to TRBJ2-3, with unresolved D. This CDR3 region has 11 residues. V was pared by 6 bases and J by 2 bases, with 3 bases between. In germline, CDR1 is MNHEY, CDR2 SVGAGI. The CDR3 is CASRVTDTQYF. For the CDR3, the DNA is TGTGCCAGCAGGGTCACAGATACGCAGTATTTT.

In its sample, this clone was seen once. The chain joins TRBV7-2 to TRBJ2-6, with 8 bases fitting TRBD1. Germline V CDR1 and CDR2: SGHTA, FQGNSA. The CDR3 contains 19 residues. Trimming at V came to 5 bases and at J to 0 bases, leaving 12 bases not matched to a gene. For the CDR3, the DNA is TGTGCCAGCAGCCCAAGGACAGGGTTGGCTCTCTCTGGGGCCAACGTCCTGACTTTC. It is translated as CASSPRTGLALSGANVLTF.

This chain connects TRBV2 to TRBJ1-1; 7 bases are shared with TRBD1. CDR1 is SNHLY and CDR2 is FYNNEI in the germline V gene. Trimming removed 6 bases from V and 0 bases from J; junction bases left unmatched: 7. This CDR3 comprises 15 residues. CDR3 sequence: CASRSRDSMNTEAFF. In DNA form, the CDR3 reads TGTGCCAGCAGAAGCAGGGACAGCATGAACACTGAAGCTTTCTTT. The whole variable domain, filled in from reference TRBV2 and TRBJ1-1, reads EPEVTQTPSHQVTQMGQEVILRCVPISNHLYFYWYRQILGQKVEFLVSFYNNEISEKSEIFDDQFSVERPDGSNFTLKIRSTKLEDSAMYFCASRSRDSMNTEAFFGQGTRLTVV.

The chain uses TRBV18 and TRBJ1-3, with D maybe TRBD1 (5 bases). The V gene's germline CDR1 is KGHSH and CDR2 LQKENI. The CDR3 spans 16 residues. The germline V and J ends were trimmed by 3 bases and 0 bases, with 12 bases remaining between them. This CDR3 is CASSPDRFTSGNTIYF. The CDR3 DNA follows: TGTGCCAGCTCACCCGACAGATTTACCTCTGGAAACACCATATATTTT.

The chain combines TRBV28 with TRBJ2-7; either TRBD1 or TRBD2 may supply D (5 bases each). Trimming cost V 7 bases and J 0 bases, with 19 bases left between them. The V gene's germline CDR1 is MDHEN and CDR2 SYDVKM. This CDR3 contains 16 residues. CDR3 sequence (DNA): TGTGCCAGCACGGGGCGAGCAGGGACCCACTCCTACGAGCAGTACTTC. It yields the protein CASTGRAGTHSYEQYF.

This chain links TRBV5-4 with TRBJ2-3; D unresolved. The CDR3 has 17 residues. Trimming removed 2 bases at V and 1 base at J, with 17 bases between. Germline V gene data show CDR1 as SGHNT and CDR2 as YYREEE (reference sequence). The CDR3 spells CASSFGGNFRGTDTQYF. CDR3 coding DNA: TGTGCCAGCAGCTTCGGCGGCAATTTCCGGGGCACAGATACGCAGTATTTT.

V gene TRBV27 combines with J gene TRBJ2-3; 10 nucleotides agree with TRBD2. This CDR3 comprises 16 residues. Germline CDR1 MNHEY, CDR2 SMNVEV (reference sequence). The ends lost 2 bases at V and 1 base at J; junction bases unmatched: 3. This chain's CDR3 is CASSLRGLAGTDTQYF. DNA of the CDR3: TGTGCCAGCAGTTTAAGAGGACTAGCGGGCACAGATACGCAGTATTTT.

The DNA for the CDR3 is TGTGCCAGCAGCTCCTTCGTCAGCACAGATACGCAGTATTTT. Protein product: CASSSFVSTDTQYF. The rearrangement uses TRBV7-2 and TRBJ2-3; no reliable D call. The CDR3 covers 14 residues. The V and J ends lost 4 bases and 0 bases respectively, with 8 bases between them. The germline CDR1 and CDR2 sequences are SGHTA and FQGNSA.

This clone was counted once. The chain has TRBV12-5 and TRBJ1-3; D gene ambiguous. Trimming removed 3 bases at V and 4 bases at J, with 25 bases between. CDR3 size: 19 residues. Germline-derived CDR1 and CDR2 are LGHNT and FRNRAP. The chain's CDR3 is CASGLYYLSGSFAGNTIYF. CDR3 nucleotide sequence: TGTGCTAGTGGTTTATATTACTTGAGTGGGTCTTTCGCCGGAAACACCATATATTTT.